Presented here are 3 T cell receptor beta chains from one specimen sequenced in a study of CD8 T cells in ankylosing spondylitis. Notes on the study in general: A motif of 7 to 9 highly homologous TCR beta variants was seen as apparently characteristic of ankylosing spondylitis blood.

TCRdb used MiXCR to reprocess the 5' RACE reads, holding one entry per CDR3 protein. The sample holds approximately 300,000 distinct CDR3 sequences, 6.5% to 10% seen once. Their target antigens are unknown. Source material: blood, either unsorted or a sorted T cell fraction (not recorded which). Source of these receptors: a male donor with ankylosing spondylitis.

The table lists this clonotype with a few counts. This chain's CDR3 is CASSTRGRMSDYSNQPQHF. The CDR3 DNA is TGTGCCAGCAGCACCCGGGGCAGGATGAGTGACTATAGCAATCAGCCCCAGCATTTT. The rearrangement joins TRBV6-2 or TRBV6-3 to TRBJ1-5, with a tentative D call TRBD1 (5 bases). The CDR3 extends over 19 amino acids. Trimming took off 6 bases at V and 0 bases at J, with 24 bases between the two ends. Germline assignment: CDR1 MNHEY and CDR2 SVGEGT.

The chain couples TRBV14 to TRBJ2-3; maybe TRBD2 (5 bases). Germline V lookup: CDR1 SGHDN, CDR2 FVKESK. CDR3 length: 13 residues. V gave up 4 bases and J gave up 4 bases, with 9 bases separating them. In nucleotides, the CDR3 is TGTGCCAGCAGCCTGGAGGATGCAGATACGCAGTATTTT. Translated: CASSLEDADTQYF.

The chain joins TRBV19 to TRBJ2-1; TRBD2 is a possible D gene (5 bases). V lost 7 bases, J lost 0 bases, and 16 bases lay in between. The CDR3 consists of 16 residues. CDR1 and CDR2 from the germline V gene are LNHDA and SQIVND (reference sequence). CDR3 nucleotides: TGTGCCAGTAAGGGCCCCGGGAAGGACTCCTACAATGAGCAGTTCTTC. It specifies CASKGPGKDSYNEQFF.